The 5 T cell receptor beta chains in this list originate from one sample, sequenced in a study of cytomegalovirus exposure and HLA in healthy donors. A multiplex PCR was run with 60 Vbeta primers and 13 Jbeta primers. Assay used: immunoSEQ multiplex PCR; TCRdb lists only in-frame clones, some missing. Of 150,000 to 200,000 clones detected, 65% to 85% appear once; the ten largest clones hold about 2.6%. Sample: PBMCs. The receptors here all came from a female donor in good health and CMV-seronegative.

The rearrangement links TRBV6-5 to TRBJ1-2, with D possibly TRBD1 on 6 matching bases. V lost 2 bases to trimming and J lost 4 bases, with 8 bases between them. The germline gives CDR1 MNHEY, CDR2 SVGAGI. The CDR3 extends over 13 amino acids. The CDR3 here is CASSYDRSYGYTF. The CDR3 DNA sequence: TGTGCCAGCAGTTACGACAGGAGCTATGGCTACACCTTC.

This clone came up once. The chain links TRBV4-3 to TRBJ1-2, with a weak D call TRBD1 (6 bases). The CDR3 runs 16 residues. Trimming stripped 2 bases from V and 4 bases from J, with 17 bases between. Germline V gene data show CDR1 as LGHNA and CDR2 as YSLEER. The CDR3 region has the DNA TGCGCCAGCAGCCAAAACTTTGGGGGCGGGAGCTATGGCTACACCTTC. It translates to CASSQNFGGGSYGYTF.

This chain links TRBV28 with TRBJ2-7; TRBD1 matches at 7 bases. The J segment lost 7 bases and the V segment lost 5 bases, leaving 8 bases of the junction unmatched. Germline V gene sequence: CDR1 MDHEN, CDR2 SYDVKM. This CDR3 is built from 13 residues. In DNA form, the CDR3 reads TGTGCCAGCAGTGACAGGGCAGGTCGAGAGCAGTACTTC. This encodes CASSDRAGREQYF.

This clone was observed a handful of times. The chain links TRBV5-6 to TRBJ2-7, with D possibly being TRBD1 (5 bases). The CDR3 is 13 residues long. Germline CDR1 SGHDT, CDR2 YYEEEE. The V end lost 0 bases, the J end lost 3 bases, and 7 bases lay between the germline ends. CDR3 in amino acids: CASSLGQNYEQYF. For the CDR3, the DNA is TGTGCCAGCAGCTTGGGACAGAACTACGAGCAGTACTTC. Using reference TRBV5-6 and TRBJ2-7 for the parts outside the CDR3, the full variable domain is DAGVTQSPTHLIKTRGQQVTLRCSPKSGHDTVSWYQQALGQGPQFIFQYYEEEERQRGNFPDRFSGHQFPNYSSELNVNALLLGDSALYLCASSLGQNYEQYFGPGTRLTVT.

Comment on this clone: One end of the junction does not line up with germline, which may come from a read error. The chain combines TRBV7-7 with TRBJ2-5, with 9 bases that match TRBD2. The germline V gene has CDR1 SSHAT and CDR2 FNYEAQ (reference sequence). The CDR3 is 16 amino acids. This CDR3 is CASSLLAGMPGETQYF. CDR3 sequence (DNA): TGTGCTAGCAGCTTACTAGCGGGCATGCCAGGAGAGACCCAGTACTTC. The full variable domain, with the rest looked up from reference TRBV7-7 and TRBJ2-5, is GAGVSQSPRYKVTKRGQDVTLRCDPISSHATLYWYQQALGQGPEFLTYFNYEAQPDKSGLPSDRFSAERPEGSISTLTIQRTEQRDSAMYRCASSLLAGMPGETQYFGPGTRLLVL.